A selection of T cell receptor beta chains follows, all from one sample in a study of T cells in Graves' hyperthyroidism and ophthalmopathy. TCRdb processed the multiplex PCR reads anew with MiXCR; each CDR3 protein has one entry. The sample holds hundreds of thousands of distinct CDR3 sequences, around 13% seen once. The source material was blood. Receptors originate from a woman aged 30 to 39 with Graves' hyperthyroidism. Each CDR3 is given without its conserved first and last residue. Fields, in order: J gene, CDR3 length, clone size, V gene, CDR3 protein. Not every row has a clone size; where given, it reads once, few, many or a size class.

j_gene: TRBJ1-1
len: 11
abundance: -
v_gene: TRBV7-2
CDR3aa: ASSLHRDTEAF

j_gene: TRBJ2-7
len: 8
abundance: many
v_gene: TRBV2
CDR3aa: ASSVREQY

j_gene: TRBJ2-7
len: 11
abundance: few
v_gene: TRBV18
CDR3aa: ASSPAGVGEQY

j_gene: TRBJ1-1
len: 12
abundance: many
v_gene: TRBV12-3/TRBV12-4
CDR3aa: ASSVQGYATEAF

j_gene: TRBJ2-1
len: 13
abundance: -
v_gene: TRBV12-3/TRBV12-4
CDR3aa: ASSPSGRAPNEQF

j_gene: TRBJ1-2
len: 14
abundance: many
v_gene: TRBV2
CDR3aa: ASSEILRDRHYGYT

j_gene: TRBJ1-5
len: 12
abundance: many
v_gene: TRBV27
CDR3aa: ASSLSAGNQPQH

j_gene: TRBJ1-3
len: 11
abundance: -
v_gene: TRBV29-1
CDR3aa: SVENGVGNTIY

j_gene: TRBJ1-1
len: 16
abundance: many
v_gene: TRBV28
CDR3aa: ASSAEAGTGIMNTEAF

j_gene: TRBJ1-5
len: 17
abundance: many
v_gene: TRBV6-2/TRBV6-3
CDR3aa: ASSPSSPTGEYSNQPQH

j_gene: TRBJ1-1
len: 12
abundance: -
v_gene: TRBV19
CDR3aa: ASSIGQSNTEAF

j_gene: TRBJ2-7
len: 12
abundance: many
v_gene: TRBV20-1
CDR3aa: SARLAWDYYEQY

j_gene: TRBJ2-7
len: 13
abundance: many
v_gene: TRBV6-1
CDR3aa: ASSEAAGQPYEQY

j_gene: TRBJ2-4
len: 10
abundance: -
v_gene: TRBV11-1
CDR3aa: TSSQGGDIQY

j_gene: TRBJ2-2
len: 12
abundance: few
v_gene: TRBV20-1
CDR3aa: SAHGGNRPGELF

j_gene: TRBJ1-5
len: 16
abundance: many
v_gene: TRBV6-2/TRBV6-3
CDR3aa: ASSYSFNRGLGNQPQH

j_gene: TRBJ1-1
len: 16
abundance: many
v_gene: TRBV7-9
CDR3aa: ASSLGLGAGVTNTEAF

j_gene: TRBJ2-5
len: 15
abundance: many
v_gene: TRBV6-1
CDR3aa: ASSRFGEGLGRETQY

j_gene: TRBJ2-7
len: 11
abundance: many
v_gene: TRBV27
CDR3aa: ASSFAQSYEQY

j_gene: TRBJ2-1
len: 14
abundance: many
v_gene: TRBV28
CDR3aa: ASRPGPGLADNEQF

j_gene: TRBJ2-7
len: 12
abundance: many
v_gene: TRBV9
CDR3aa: ASTPEGRLNEQY

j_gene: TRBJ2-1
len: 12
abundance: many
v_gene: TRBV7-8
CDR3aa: ASSLELAGGTQF

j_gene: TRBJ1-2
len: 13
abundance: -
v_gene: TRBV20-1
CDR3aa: SVLDRDTGSYGYT

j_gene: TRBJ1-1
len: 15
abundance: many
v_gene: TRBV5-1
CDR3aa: ASSYGVGASPNTEAF

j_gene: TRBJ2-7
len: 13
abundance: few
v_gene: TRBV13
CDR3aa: ASSPQTGQTYEQY

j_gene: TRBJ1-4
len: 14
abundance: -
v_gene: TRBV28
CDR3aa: ASSSLFGTADEKLF

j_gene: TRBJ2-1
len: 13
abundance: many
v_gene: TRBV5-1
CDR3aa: ASSFTGGTNNEQF

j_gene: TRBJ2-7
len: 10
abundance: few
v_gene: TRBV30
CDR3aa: AWSRMQYEQY

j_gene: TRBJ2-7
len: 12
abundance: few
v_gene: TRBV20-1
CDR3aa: SAPLYRDSYEQY

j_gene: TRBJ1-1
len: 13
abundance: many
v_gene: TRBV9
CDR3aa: ASSVDEGTNTEAF

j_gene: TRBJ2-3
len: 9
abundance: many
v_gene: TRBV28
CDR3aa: ASSLSDTQY

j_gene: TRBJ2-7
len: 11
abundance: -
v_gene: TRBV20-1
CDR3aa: SATAGGSYEQY

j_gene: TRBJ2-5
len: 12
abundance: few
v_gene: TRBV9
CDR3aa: ASSVDSVSETQY

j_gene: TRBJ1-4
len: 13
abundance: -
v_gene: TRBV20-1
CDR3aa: SATSRRDSAEKLF

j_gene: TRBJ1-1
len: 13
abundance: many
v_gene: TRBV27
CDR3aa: ASSASRIENTEAF

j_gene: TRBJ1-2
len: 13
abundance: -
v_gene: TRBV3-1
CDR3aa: ASSQDQAINYGYT

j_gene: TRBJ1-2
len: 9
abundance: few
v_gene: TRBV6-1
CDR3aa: ASSERRGYT

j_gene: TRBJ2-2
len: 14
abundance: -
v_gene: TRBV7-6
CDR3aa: ASSLGLAGSAGELF

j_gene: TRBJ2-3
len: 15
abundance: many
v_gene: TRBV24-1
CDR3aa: ATSDIPDRTSTDTQY

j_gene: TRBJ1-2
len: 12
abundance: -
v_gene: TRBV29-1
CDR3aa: SVEDSPNNPGYT

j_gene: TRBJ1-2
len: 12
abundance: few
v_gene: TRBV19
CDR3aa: ASSTGTGVRGYT

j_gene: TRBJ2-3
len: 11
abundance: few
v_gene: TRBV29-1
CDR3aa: SVRPSGPDTQY

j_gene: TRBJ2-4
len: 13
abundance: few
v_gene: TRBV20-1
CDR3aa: SAIILGGGPNIQY

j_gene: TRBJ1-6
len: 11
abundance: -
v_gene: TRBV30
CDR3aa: AWSVREASPLH

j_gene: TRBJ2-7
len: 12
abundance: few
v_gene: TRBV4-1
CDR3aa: ASSQELAGYEQY

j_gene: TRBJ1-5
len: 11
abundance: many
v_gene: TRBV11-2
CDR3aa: ASSSLGSQPQH

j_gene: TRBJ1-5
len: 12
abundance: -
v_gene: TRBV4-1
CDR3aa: ASSQEPGYQPQH

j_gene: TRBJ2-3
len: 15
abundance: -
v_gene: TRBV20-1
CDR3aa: GARIGSSAGGTDTQY

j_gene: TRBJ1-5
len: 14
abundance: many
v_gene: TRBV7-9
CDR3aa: ASSGTRGLSNQPQH

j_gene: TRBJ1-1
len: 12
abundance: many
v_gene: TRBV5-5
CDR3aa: ASGIGLRDTEAF

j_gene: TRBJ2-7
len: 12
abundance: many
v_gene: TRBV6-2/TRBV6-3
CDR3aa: ASSLGTSFYEQY

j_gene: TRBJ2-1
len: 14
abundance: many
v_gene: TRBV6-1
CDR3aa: ASSYTVLSSRNEQF